This TCR beta chain was identified during a study of blood T cell repertoires in COVID-19. V lost 1 base and J lost 8, with 2 bases in between. The CDR3 loop spans 10 amino acids. Germline V gene sequence: CDR1 GTSNPN, CDR2 SVGIG (reference sequence). The participants were between roughly 18 and 90 years old and came from some 23 US areas. Repertoires were generated with immunoSEQ multiplex PCR, while TCRdb's copy carries only in-frame clones and drops some. The sample has hundreds of thousands of clones, under 90% seen once. This rearrangement joins TRBV30 to TRBJ2-2; D ambiguous. Material: PBMCs or T cells enriched from blood (not recorded which). The TCR originated in a man in his forties who had recovered from COVID-19. The CDR3 is CAWSAGELFF. The CDR3 coding sequence is TGTGCCTGGAGTGCAGGGGAGCTGTTTTTT.